These T cell receptor beta chains were read from a single sample in a study of blood T cell repertoires in COVID-19. Data came from immunoSEQ multiplex PCR; TCRdb stores just in-frame clones and leaves some out. The sample yields 55,000 to 85,000 clones, over 75% seen once. The specimen was peripheral blood. These receptors all come from a woman aged 18-35 years with acute or convalescent COVID-19. CDR3s include the opening cysteine and the closing phenylalanine or tryptophan. A D gene is named only where the DNA matches it firmly. Size values are once, few and many counts, or a class for expanded clones, and some rows have none.

j_call | v_call | clone_size | d_call | cdr3_aa | cdr3_nt
TRBJ2-3 | TRBV6-6 | NA | TRBD2 | CASSSPGLAGTDTQYF | TGTGCCAGCAGTTCGCCCGGACTAGCGGGAACAGATACGCAGTATTTT
TRBJ2-1 | TRBV4-2 | NA | NA | CASSPTSHTINEQFF | TGTGCCAGCAGCCCAACTAGCCACACAATCAATGAGCAGTTCTTC
TRBJ1-6 | TRBV2 | NA | TRBD1 | CASGQGIDNSPLHF | TGTGCCAGCGGACAGGGGATTGATAATTCACCCCTCCACTTT
TRBJ2-1 | TRBV4-1 | NA | TRBD1 | CASSLGQGQNEQFF | TGCGCCAGCAGCCTGGGACAGGGCCAAAATGAGCAGTTCTTC
TRBJ2-2 | TRBV3-1/TRBV3-2 | NA | TRBD2 | CASSQDVAGVRTGELFF | TGTGCCAGCAGCCAAGATGTAGCGGGAGTACGCACCGGGGAGCTGTTTTTT
TRBJ1-3 | TRBV5-4 | NA | NA | CASSLPAGVGNTIYF | TGTGCCAGCAGCCTCCCAGCAGGGGTCGGAAACACCATATATTTT
TRBJ1-1 | TRBV5-7 | once | TRBD1 | CASSLSSTQGMGTEAFF | TGTGCCAGCAGCTTGTCCTCAACACAGGGGATGGGCACTGAAGCTTTCTTT
TRBJ2-1 | TRBV19 | NA | TRBD2 | CATKLAGANNEQFF | TGTGCCACTAAACTAGCGGGAGCGAACAATGAGCAGTTCTTC
TRBJ1-2 | TRBV29-1 | NA | TRBD1 | CSVRDRDPYGYTF | TGCAGCGTCCGGGACAGAGACCCCTATGGCTACACCTTC
TRBJ2-1 | TRBV5-1 | NA | TRBD1 | CASSLETGGNNRKQFF | TGCGCCAGCAGCTTGGAGACAGGGGGCAACAATCGGAAGCAGTTCTTC
TRBJ1-1 | TRBV30 | NA | TRBD1 | CAWSVRDRFPSTEAFF | TGTGCCTGGAGTGTACGGGACAGGTTCCCGAGCACTGAAGCTTTCTTT
TRBJ1-2 | TRBV6-5 | NA | NA | CASSYSPLTRGGYTF | TGTGCCAGCAGTTACTCGCCCCTCACCCGCGGGGGCTACACCTTC
TRBJ2-7 | TRBV10-3 | NA | TRBD1 | CAIKETGGYEQYF | TGTGCCATCAAAGAGACAGGGGGCTACGAGCAGTACTTC
TRBJ1-6 | TRBV19 | NA | TRBD1 | CASRTGTGTFSSPLHF | TGTGCCAGTAGAACCGGGACAGGGACATTCAGTTCACCCCTCCACTTT
TRBJ1-3 | TRBV7-2 | NA | NA | CASSADDRSGNTIYF | TGTGCCAGCAGCGCAGATGACAGGTCTGGAAACACCATATATTTT
TRBJ1-4 | TRBV5-1 | NA | NA | CASSLDRTAPYEKLFF | TGCGCCAGCAGCTTGGACAGAACCGCCCCCTATGAAAAACTGTTTTTT
TRBJ1-5 | TRBV30 | NA | TRBD1 | CAWSGRTGENQPQHF | TGTGCCTGGTCTGGGCGGACAGGGGAAAATCAGCCCCAGCATTTT
TRBJ1-6 | TRBV30 | NA | TRBD1 | CAWSEGQVLSPLHF | TGTGCCTGGAGTGAGGGACAGGTTCTCTCACCCCTCCACTTT
TRBJ1-1 | TRBV7-2 | NA | NA | CASSLNKNTEAFF | TGTGCCAGCAGCTTAAACAAGAACACTGAAGCTTTCTTT
TRBJ2-2 | TRBV7-8 | NA | NA | CASGRSGTSNTGELFF | TGTGCCAGCGGCCGCTCCGGGACATCGAACACCGGGGAGCTGTTTTTT
TRBJ2-3 | TRBV19 | NA | NA | CASSIQGSADTQYF | TGTGCCAGTAGTATTCAGGGGAGCGCAGATACGCAGTATTTT
TRBJ1-5 | TRBV18 | NA | NA | CASSPLATGSNQPQHF | TGTGCCAGCTCACCATTGGCAACGGGAAGCAATCAGCCCCAGCATTTT
TRBJ2-3 | TRBV5-8 | NA | TRBD1 | CASSSGQVRDTQYF | TGTGCCAGCAGTTCTGGACAGGTTCGAGATACGCAGTATTTT
TRBJ2-7 | TRBV3-1/TRBV3-2 | NA | NA | CASSQSDYEQYF | TGTGCCAGCAGCCAATCAGATTACGAGCAGTACTTC
TRBJ2-7 | TRBV6-5 | NA | NA | CASRENTGTYEQYF | TGTGCCAGCAGAGAGAACACAGGGACCTACGAGCAGTACTTC
TRBJ1-1 | TRBV15 | NA | TRBD1 | CATSRALDRATEAFF | TGTGCCACCAGCAGAGCCTTAGACAGGGCCACTGAAGCTTTCTTT
TRBJ2-5 | TRBV9 | NA | TRBD2 | CASSVGLAGEETQYF | TGTGCCAGCAGCGTGGGACTAGCGGGGGAAGAGACCCAGTACTTC
TRBJ2-3 | TRBV9 | once | NA | CASSPLTVHTDTQYF | TGTGCCAGCAGTCCTCTGACAGTTCACACAGATACGCAGTATTTT
TRBJ2-7 | TRBV10-3 | NA | TRBD1 | CAISGGTGGEQYF | TGTGCCATCAGTGGCGGGACAGGGGGCGAGCAGTACTTC
TRBJ2-5 | TRBV7-9 | NA | NA | CASSLSSETQYF | TGTGCCAGCAGTCTTAGTTCTGAGACCCAGTACTTC
TRBJ2-1 | TRBV9 | NA | TRBD2 | CASSVAGGVGEQFF | TGTGCCAGCAGCGTAGCGGGGGGGGTTGGTGAGCAGTTCTTC
TRBJ2-1 | TRBV9 | NA | TRBD1 | CASSPRIISGQGALNEQFF | TGTGCCAGCAGCCCCCGGATTATATCGGGACAGGGGGCTCTGAATGAGCAGTTCTTC
TRBJ2-1 | TRBV6-2/TRBV6-3 | NA | TRBD1 | CASSFPTGGAYNEQFF | TGTGCCAGCAGTTTCCCGACAGGGGGTGCATACAATGAGCAGTTCTTC
TRBJ1-1 | TRBV5-1 | NA | NA | CASSAGTLSSNTEAFF | TGCGCCAGCAGCGCCGGGACACTCAGCTCGAACACTGAAGCTTTCTTT
TRBJ2-1 | TRBV7-6 | once | TRBD2 | CASSLGTSASTYNEQFF | TGTGCCAGCAGCTTAGGGACTAGCGCCTCTACCTACAATGAGCAGTTCTTC
TRBJ2-1 | TRBV2 | NA | TRBD2 | CASRARSGTNNEQFF | TGTGCCAGCAGAGCAAGGAGCGGGACCAACAATGAGCAGTTCTTC
TRBJ2-3 | TRBV2 | NA | NA | CASSDWQYTDTQYF | TGTGCCAGCAGTGATTGGCAGTACACAGATACGCAGTATTTT
TRBJ1-1 | TRBV2 | few | NA | CASREDRSTEAFF | TGTGCCAGCAGGGAAGACAGGAGCACTGAAGCTTTCTTT
TRBJ1-5 | TRBV2 | NA | NA | CASSAEGLSSNQPQHF | TGTGCCAGCAGTGCGGAGGGACTAAGTAGCAATCAGCCCCAGCATTTT
TRBJ1-2 | TRBV7-2 | once | TRBD1 | CASSFDRDYGYTF | TGTGCCAGCAGCTTCGACAGGGACTATGGCTACACCTTC
TRBJ1-5 | TRBV7-2 | NA | NA | CASSLSGISNQPQHF | TGTGCCAGCAGCTTATCAGGGATTAGCAATCAGCCCCAGCATTTT
TRBJ1-3 | TRBV11-2 | NA | NA | CASSAQSPGTGNTIYF | TGTGCCAGCAGCGCACAATCCCCGGGAACTGGAAACACCATATATTTT
TRBJ2-1 | TRBV5-4 | NA | TRBD2 | CASSSMTSGNTEQFF | TGTGCCAGCAGCTCCATGACTAGCGGGAATACTGAGCAGTTCTTC
TRBJ2-1 | TRBV10-1 | once | NA | CASSGGGDPPNEQFF | TGCGCCAGCAGTGGGGGCGGCGACCCTCCCAATGAGCAGTTCTTC
TRBJ1-5 | TRBV15 | NA | NA | CATRDRVLGNSNQPQHF | TGTGCCACCAGGGATCGGGTCCTCGGAAATAGCAATCAGCCCCAGCATTTT
TRBJ2-1 | TRBV4-3 | NA | TRBD2 | CASSQDVGGHNEQFF | TGCGCCAGCAGCCAAGATGTGGGAGGGCACAATGAGCAGTTCTTC
TRBJ1-2 | TRBV4-1 | NA | TRBD1 | CASSQVLDRVGGYTF | TGCGCCAGCAGCCAAGTACTGGACAGGGTTGGTGGCTACACCTTC
TRBJ1-1 | TRBV9 | NA | NA | CASSAGRGTEAFF | TGTGCCAGCAGCGCCGGTCGAGGGACTGAAGCTTTCTTT
TRBJ2-3 | TRBV25-1 | once | TRBD1 | CASSEWDRAEADTQYF | TGTGCCAGCAGTGAATGGGACAGGGCTGAGGCAGATACGCAGTATTTT
TRBJ1-2 | TRBV16 | NA | TRBD1 | CASSLSRDRVRYGYTF | TGTGCCAGCAGCCTCTCCCGGGACAGGGTACGCTATGGCTACACCTTC
TRBJ2-3 | TRBV3-1/TRBV3-2 | NA | TRBD1 | CASSLGTGWADTQYF | TGTGCCAGCAGCCTAGGGACAGGGTGGGCAGATACGCAGTATTTT
TRBJ2-2 | TRBV7-8 | NA | NA | CASSLVPPRMTTPRADTGELFF | TGTGCCAGCAGCTTAGTTCCCCCGCGAATGACTACACCCCGAGCGGACACCGGGGAGCTGTTTTTT